A selection of T cell receptor beta chains follows, all from one sample in a study of T cells in localized non-small cell lung cancer. The data were produced by immunoSEQ multiplex PCR, yet TCRdb's version contains in-frame clones alone and is incomplete. This table holds 72,000 or so clones, about 86% found once. Here the sequenced sample was peripheral blood, taken before any cancer treatment. The source is a male donor aged 60 or over with stage III squamous cell lung carcinoma. Each CDR3 is given with its conserved first and last residue. Each record gives: CDR3 protein, V gene, clone size, CDR3 length. Clone size is not always given. Where it is, it says once, few, many or a class for expanded clones.

CDR3aa: CASSVRDRDEKLFF
v_gene: TRBV7-2
abundance: -
len: 14

CDR3aa: CASSLALGGAGANVLTF
v_gene: TRBV5-1
abundance: -
len: 17

CDR3aa: CASSQDRGQPNSPLHF
v_gene: TRBV27
abundance: -
len: 16

CDR3aa: CALTGGYGYTF
v_gene: TRBV30
abundance: -
len: 11

CDR3aa: CASSPGLAGFQQDTQYF
v_gene: TRBV5-8
abundance: -
len: 17

CDR3aa: CAITGTSGATRTQYF
v_gene: TRBV28
abundance: -
len: 15

CDR3aa: CASSGTGSQPQHF
v_gene: TRBV6-1
abundance: -
len: 13

CDR3aa: CASSRQGSSYNEQFF
v_gene: TRBV7-2
abundance: -
len: 15

CDR3aa: CASSRDSLYGYTF
v_gene: TRBV7-2
abundance: -
len: 13

CDR3aa: CASSWGRQETQYF
v_gene: TRBV11-2
abundance: -
len: 13

CDR3aa: CASSSGTRRNLYGYTF
v_gene: TRBV5-6
abundance: -
len: 16

CDR3aa: CASSPLAGGYNEQFF
v_gene: TRBV4-1
abundance: -
len: 15

CDR3aa: CASGRLNTEAFF
v_gene: TRBV2
abundance: -
len: 12

CDR3aa: CASSLGAYNEQFF
v_gene: TRBV5-1
abundance: -
len: 13

CDR3aa: CASSSRVDTQYF
v_gene: TRBV11-2
abundance: -
len: 12

CDR3aa: CASSLTGIEGDQPQHF
v_gene: TRBV7-9
abundance: -
len: 16

CDR3aa: CASKLRSFTGELFF
v_gene: TRBV27
abundance: -
len: 14

CDR3aa: CASSLTGGLYNEQFF
v_gene: TRBV18
abundance: -
len: 15

CDR3aa: CASSLRTSGGIQETQYF
v_gene: TRBV5-1
abundance: -
len: 17

CDR3aa: CASGLFRDKNTEAFF
v_gene: TRBV12-5
abundance: -
len: 15

CDR3aa: CASSRDRVGYGYTF
v_gene: TRBV6-5
abundance: -
len: 14

CDR3aa: CSVEWTGGGPQHF
v_gene: TRBV29-1
abundance: -
len: 13

CDR3aa: CAWSVLANTEAFF
v_gene: TRBV30
abundance: once
len: 13

CDR3aa: CAWSYGRGGYEQYF
v_gene: TRBV30
abundance: -
len: 14

CDR3aa: CASSLSGGASSTDTQYF
v_gene: TRBV5-1
abundance: once
len: 17

CDR3aa: CASSFTGGADTQYF
v_gene: TRBV7-9
abundance: -
len: 14

CDR3aa: CASSLIRATGELFF
v_gene: TRBV7-2
abundance: -
len: 14

CDR3aa: CASSGSGQGAVNTEAFF
v_gene: TRBV11-1
abundance: few
len: 17

CDR3aa: CASSSRGGGAMNEQFF
v_gene: TRBV11-2
abundance: -
len: 16

CDR3aa: CASEGEYEQYF
v_gene: TRBV7-9
abundance: once
len: 11

CDR3aa: CASSQDPYSDRGFERFF
v_gene: TRBV4-1
abundance: -
len: 17

CDR3aa: CASSSSRGRYTGELFF
v_gene: TRBV11-2
abundance: -
len: 16

CDR3aa: CASSPLPSGADTQYF
v_gene: TRBV18
abundance: -
len: 15